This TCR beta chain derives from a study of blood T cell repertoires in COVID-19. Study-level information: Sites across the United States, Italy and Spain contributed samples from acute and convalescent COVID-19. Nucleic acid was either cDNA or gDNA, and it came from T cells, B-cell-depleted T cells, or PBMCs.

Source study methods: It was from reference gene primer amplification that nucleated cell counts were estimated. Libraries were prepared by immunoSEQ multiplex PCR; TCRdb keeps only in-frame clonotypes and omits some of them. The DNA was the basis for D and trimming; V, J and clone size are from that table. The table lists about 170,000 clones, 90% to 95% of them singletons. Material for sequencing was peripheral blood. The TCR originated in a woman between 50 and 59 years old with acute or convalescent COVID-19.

The CDR3, as DNA: TGTGCCAGCAGCCGAGGGACAGGGGCCATTACGCAGTATTTT. Residues: CASSRGTGAITQYF. The chain links TRBV3-1 (or the pseudogene TRBV3-2) to TRBJ2-3; TRBD1 matches 10 bases. CDR3 size: 14 residues. V shed 4 bases and J 8 bases; nucleotides not matched to a gene: 6. Germline CDR1 LGHDT, CDR2 YNNKEL (reference sequence).